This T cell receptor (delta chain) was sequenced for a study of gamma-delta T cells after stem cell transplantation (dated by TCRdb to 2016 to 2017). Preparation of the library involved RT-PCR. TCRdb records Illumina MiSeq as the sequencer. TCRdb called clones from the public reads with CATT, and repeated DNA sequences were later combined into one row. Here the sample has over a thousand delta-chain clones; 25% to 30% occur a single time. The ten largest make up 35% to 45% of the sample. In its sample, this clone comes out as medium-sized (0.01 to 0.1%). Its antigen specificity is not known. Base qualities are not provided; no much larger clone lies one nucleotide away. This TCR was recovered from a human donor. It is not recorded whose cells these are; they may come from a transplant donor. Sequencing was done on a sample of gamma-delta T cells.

Here the CDR3 is given as CACDRVGSYGRTLPFYKLIF. The sequenced DNA: TGTGCCTGTGATCGCGTGGGATCCTATGGGCGAACCCTGCCCTTCTATAAACTCATCTTT. This receptor chain uses TRDV2 and TRDJ1; the D region may be TRDD2 or TRDD3, each matching 5 bases equally. V sheds 4 bases and J sheds 6 bases, leaving 35 bases between their ends. Taken from cysteine to phenylalanine, the CDR3 has 20 residues. Just CDR3 DNA is preserved here, 60 bases in frame from base 1. Based on the germline V gene, the CDR1 and CDR2 sequences are GEAIGNYY and EKD.